This T cell receptor beta chain originates from a study of blood T cell repertoires in COVID-19. Turning to the study itself: There were acute and convalescent COVID-19 samples, and they came from the United States, Italy and Spain. PBMCs, B-cell-depleted T cells, or T cells were the source of the cDNA or gDNA that made up the material.

Trimming removed 4 bases from V and 2 bases from J, with 8 bases in between. Germline V gene lookup returns CDR1 SNHLY and CDR2 FYNNEI. The length of the CDR3 is 14 residues. Original data processing: Amplification of reference gene primers was used by the study to estimate nucleated cell counts. This table comes from immunoSEQ multiplex PCR, and its TCRdb copy is limited to in-frame clones, with some not included. That table furnishes V, J and clone size, whereas the DNA furnished D and trimming. The table has over 200,000 clones, almost 90% seen once; the top ten hold approximately 2.6%. The chain uses TRBV2 and TRBJ2-2; perhaps TRBD1 as D (6 bases). The clonotype comes from a woman aged 60-70 years with acute or convalescent COVID-19. Sequences were obtained from peripheral blood. For the CDR3, the DNA is TGTGCCAGCAGTGGACAGGTCAACACCGGGGAGCTGTTTTTT. It yields the protein CASSGQVNTGELFF.